The 22 T cell receptor beta chains in this list originate from one sample, sequenced in a study of OX40 agonist ivuxolimab in advanced cancers. The repertoire was sequenced with immunoSEQ multiplex PCR; TCRdb's copy has only in-frame clones and lacks some. The sample consists of about 88,000 clones, around 85% of them appearing once. Source: CD4+ or CD8+ T cells sorted from blood, taken in a trial of the OX40 agonist ivuxolimab. The receptor source for this set is an adult with an advanced solid tumor such as melanoma, head and neck, liver or kidney cancer.

J is TRBJ1-5 and V is TRBV2; D might be TRBD1 (6 bases). The CDR3 extends over 15 amino acids. Germline loops: CDR1 SNHLY, CDR2 FYNNEI. Trimming removed 5 bases from V and 6 bases from J, with 17 bases in between. CDR3 sequence: CASSRQVTGSQPQHF. CDR3 DNA sequence: TGTGCCAGCAGTCGACAGGTAACGGGGAGTCAGCCCCAGCATTTT.

This clone was seen a single time. The rearrangement uses TRBV7-3 and TRBJ2-7; possibly TRBD1 for D (6 bases). The V end lost 4 bases, the J end lost 8 bases, and 15 bases lay between the germline ends. Germline CDR1 SGHTA, CDR2 FQGTGA. The CDR3 contains 13 residues. This chain's CDR3 is CASSSNRDKKQYV. CDR3 bases: TGTGCCAGCAGCTCCAACCGGGACAAGAAGCAGTACGTC.

This chain joins TRBV5-1 and TRBJ1-1, with D unclear. The V gene's germline CDR1 is SGHRS and CDR2 YFSETQ. The CDR3 contains 15 residues. V gave up 0 bases and J gave up 2 bases, with 11 bases separating them. Written as DNA, the CDR3 is TGCGCCAGCAGCTTGGTTGTCCAACCCAACACTGAAGCTTTCTTT. Protein sequence: CASSLVVQPNTEAFF.

The chain uses TRBV4-2 and TRBJ1-2, with 7 bases identical to TRBD1. CDR1 LGHNA and CDR2 YNFKEQ come from the germline V gene. CDR3 size: 15 residues. The junction had 13 bases not matched to a gene; V was cut back by 5 bases and J by 7 bases. In DNA form, the CDR3 reads TGTGCCAGCAGCTTCCGGCCCGGGACAGAAGGTGGCTACACCTTC. As protein: CASSFRPGTEGGYTF.

This rearrangement joins TRBV28 to TRBJ2-4, with D possibly matching TRBD2 (6 bases). CDR3 length: 18 amino acids. Trimming left V 3 bases short and J 7 bases short, with 25 bases between. CDR1 and CDR2 (germline): MDHEN, SYDVKM. CDR3 DNA: TGTGCCAGCAGTTTTAATCTCGGTCAAGGCCTAGCGTTGAACATTCAGTACTTC. Amino acid sequence: CASSFNLGQGLALNIQYF.

The CDR3, as DNA: TGCGCCAGCAGCTGGGACGGACAGAACACTGAAGCTTTCTTT. Translation: CASSWDGQNTEAFF. This sequence joins TRBV5-1 and TRBJ1-1, with a weak D call TRBD1 (5 bases). The length of the CDR3 is 14 residues. The V end was cut by 3 bases, the J end by 1 base, with 10 bases between. The germline CDR1 and CDR2 sequences are SGHRS and YFSETQ.

The chain is built from TRBV11-2 and TRBJ2-3; TRBD2 agrees at 7 bases. V was clipped by 4 bases and J by 2 bases; unmatched bases: 6. The CDR3 has 15 amino acids. Germline CDR1 is SGHAT and CDR2 is FQNNGV. CDR3 protein: CASSSSGGVTDTQYF. The CDR3 DNA reads as TGTGCCAGCAGCTCTAGCGGTGGGGTCACAGATACGCAGTATTTT. Together with reference TRBV11-2 and TRBJ2-3, the CDR3 gives the full variable domain: EAGVAQSPRYKIIEKRQSVAFWCNPISGHATLYWYQQILGQGPKLLIQFQNNGVVDDSQLPKDRFSAERLKGVDSTLKIQPAKLEDSAVYLCASSSSGGVTDTQYFGPGTRLTVL.

The gene calls are TRBV5-1 and TRBJ2-1; D is unclear. This CDR3 has 18 amino acids. Germline V CDR1 and CDR2: SGHRS, YFSETQ. Deletions cut 0 bases from V and 0 bases from J, with 16 bases between. The CDR3 sequence: CASSLGSGATYSYNEQFF. CDR3 sequence (DNA): TGCGCCAGCAGCTTGGGGTCAGGAGCTACCTACTCCTACAATGAGCAGTTCTTC.

The gene calls are TRBV9 and TRBJ2-7, with 8 positions matching TRBD2. Germline V gene lookup returns CDR1 SGDLS and CDR2 YYNGEE. This CDR3 region has 16 residues. V dropped 0 bases and J dropped 5; count of bases not matched to a gene: 10. In DNA form, the CDR3 reads TGTGCCAGCAGCGTAGCCCCAGCGGGAGTGTTCGACGAGCAGTACTTC. Its translation is CASSVAPAGVFDEQYF.

The chain has TRBV19 and TRBJ1-5, with a possible D match to TRBD1 (6 bases). Germline V gives CDR1 LNHDA, CDR2 SQIVND (reference sequence). V lost 5 bases, J lost 4 bases, and 15 bases lay in between. The CDR3 runs to 15 residues. The CDR3 DNA reads as TGTGCCAGTAGTTCTTTCGGGACACAGAATCAGCCCCAGCATTTT. Encoded protein: CASSSFGTQNQPQHF.

This clone was detected once. The chain combines TRBV2 with TRBJ2-7; D might be TRBD1 (5 bases). The CDR3 length is 15 residues. With 2 bases removed from V and 0 bases from J, the gap between germline ends came to 11 bases. The germline V gene encodes CDR1 SNHLY and CDR2 FYNNEI. The CDR3 DNA sequence: TGTGCCAGCAGTGAAAGACAGCAGAGCTCCTACGAGCAGTACTTC. Translated: CASSERQQSSYEQYF.

This chain joins TRBV9 and TRBJ1-1; 9 bases align to TRBD1. This CDR3 is 15 amino acids long. V lost 3 bases, J lost 3 bases, and 6 bases stayed unmatched. CDR1 is SGDLS and CDR2 is YYNGEE in the germline V gene. For the CDR3, the DNA is TGTGCCAGCAGCGCGGGACAGGGTCGATACACTGAAGCTTTCTTT. It specifies CASSAGQGRYTEAFF.

V usage is TRBV30 and J usage is TRBJ2-3; 7 nucleotides agree with TRBD2. CDR3 length: 16 residues. The trim removed 0 bases at V and 1 base at J, leaving 7 bases unmatched. The germline V gene has CDR1 GTSNPN and CDR2 SVGIG (reference sequence). The CDR3, as DNA: TGTGCCTGGAGTGTAAAACGGGAGGCCCGCACAGATACGCAGTATTTT. This codes for CAWSVKREARTDTQYF.

The chain employs TRBV5-4 and TRBJ1-4, with D possibly TRBD1 on 6 matching bases. Germline lookup yields CDR1 SGHNT and CDR2 YYREEE (reference sequence). The CDR3 is 15 residues long. Trimming left V 3 bases short and J 8 bases short, with 17 bases between. The CDR3 DNA reads as TGTGCCAGCAGCTCCCCTGGGGGGGCAAACGAAAAACTGTTTTTT. The encoded protein is CASSSPGGANEKLFF. Filled out from reference TRBV5-4 and TRBJ1-4, the complete variable domain reads ETGVTQSPTHLIKTRGQQVTLRCSSQSGHNTVSWYQQALGQGPQFIFQYYREEENGRGNFPPRFSGLQFPNYSSELNVNALELDDSALYLCASSSPGGANEKLFFGSGTQLSVL.

The chain has TRBV7-2 and TRBJ2-7; no clear D. CDR3 length: 14 residues. Trimming removed 4 bases at V and 5 bases at J, with 15 bases between. Per the germline V gene, CDR1 is SGHTA and CDR2 is FQGNSA. The CDR3 DNA sequence: TGTGCCAGCAGCTATCAAAGTACGTCAAACGAGCAGTACGTC. Protein: CASSYQSTSNEQYV.

The chain links TRBV9 to TRBJ2-4; D possibly uses TRBD1 or TRBD2 (6 bases each). V lost 3 bases and J 6 bases, leaving 13 bases between the germline ends. Germline assignment: CDR1 SGDLS and CDR2 YYNGEE. The CDR3 has 14 residues. Here the CDR3 reads CASSAAGHLNIQYF. The CDR3 nucleotides read TGTGCCAGCAGCGCCGCGGGACACCTAAACATTCAGTACTTC.

The rearrangement uses TRBV27 and TRBJ1-2, with D possibly being TRBD1 (5 bases). The V and J ends lost 5 bases and 3 bases respectively, with 10 bases between them. Looked up from germline, CDR1 is MNHEY and CDR2 is SMNVEV (reference sequence). The CDR3 is made up of 13 amino acids. The CDR3 loop reads CASSLRGYYGYTF. The CDR3, as DNA: TGTGCCAGCAGTCTACGGGGGTACTATGGCTACACCTTC.

The chain has TRBV7-3 and TRBJ2-2; TRBD1 matches 10 bases. The V segment lost 5 bases and the J segment 4 bases; nucleotides outside the gene matches: 7. The CDR3 length is 16 residues. CDR1 and CDR2 (germline): SGHTA, FQGTGA. The CDR3 DNA reads as TGTGCCAGCAGCCCCCCGGGACAGGGGACCACCGGGGAGCTGTTTTTT. It codes for CASSPPGQGTTGELFF.

CDR3 sequence (DNA): TGCGCCAGCAGCCTTGGACGGACTACTAACTATGGCTACACCTTC. Protein sequence: CASSLGRTTNYGYTF. This chain links TRBV5-1 with TRBJ1-2; D uncertain. The V gene lost 4 bases and the J gene lost 0 bases, with 13 bases spanning the gap. The germline V gene encodes CDR1 SGHRS and CDR2 YFSETQ. This CDR3 comprises 15 residues.

The chain uses TRBV28 and TRBJ2-5; 7 positions match TRBD2. Per germline, CDR1 MDHEN and CDR2 SYDVKM. CDR3 length equals 16 residues. V gave up 3 bases and J gave up 0 bases; unmatched junction bases: 7. CDR3 region: CASSFYGGSNQETQYF. In DNA form, the CDR3 reads TGTGCCAGCAGTTTTTATGGCGGGAGTAACCAAGAGACCCAGTACTTC.

The chain has TRBV2 and TRBJ2-7; no clear D. This CDR3 is 12 amino acids long. Germline V gene data show CDR1 as SNHLY and CDR2 as FYNNEI. Trimming cost V 1 base and J 4 bases, with 5 bases left between them. CDR3 coding DNA: TGTGCCAGCAGTGAAGTCGAGTACGAGCAGTACGTC. Protein product: CASSEVEYEQYV.

The gene calls are TRBV6-6 and TRBJ1-2, with D tentatively TRBD1 (5 bases). CDR1 is MNHNY, CDR2 SVGAGI, per germline (reference sequence). The CDR3 covers 12 residues. V lost 2 bases to trimming and J lost 8 bases, with 9 bases between them. For the CDR3, the DNA is TGTGCCAGCAGTTACAGTGAGGGGGGCTACACCTTC. It encodes CASSYSEGGYTF.